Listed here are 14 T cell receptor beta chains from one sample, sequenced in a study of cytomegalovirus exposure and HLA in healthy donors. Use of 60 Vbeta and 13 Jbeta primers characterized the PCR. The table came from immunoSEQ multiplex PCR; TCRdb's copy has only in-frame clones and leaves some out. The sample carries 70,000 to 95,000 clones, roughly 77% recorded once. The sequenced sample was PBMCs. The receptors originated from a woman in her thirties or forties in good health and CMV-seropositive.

CDR3 sequence reads: CASSPRTGIIYEQYF. The CDR3 DNA reads TGTGCCAGCAGTCCCAGGACAGGGATAATCTACGAGCAGTACTTC. The chain uses TRBV28 and TRBJ2-7, with 8 bases that match TRBD1. The CDR3 length is 15 residues. Germline V CDR1 and CDR2: MDHEN, SYDVKM. Trimming at V came to 5 bases and at J to 3 bases, leaving 9 bases not matched to a gene.

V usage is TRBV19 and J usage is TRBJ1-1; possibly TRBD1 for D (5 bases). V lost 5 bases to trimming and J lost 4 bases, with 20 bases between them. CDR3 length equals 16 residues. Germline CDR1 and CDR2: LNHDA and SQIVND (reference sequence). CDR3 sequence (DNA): TGTGCCAGTAGTCCCTCGGGCAGGGTCTCGTCCACTGAAGCTTTCTTT. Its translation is CASSPSGRVSSTEAFF.

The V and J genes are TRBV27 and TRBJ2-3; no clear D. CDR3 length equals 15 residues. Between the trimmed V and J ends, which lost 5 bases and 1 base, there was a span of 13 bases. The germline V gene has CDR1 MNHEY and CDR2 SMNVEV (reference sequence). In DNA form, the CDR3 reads TGTGCCAGCAGTACCCGGAGTTGGCGCACAGATACGCAGTATTTT. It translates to CASSTRSWRTDTQYF.

This CDR3 reads CASKVTGGRNTEAFF. CDR3 nucleotide sequence: TGTGCCAGTAAGGTGACAGGCGGACGAAACACTGAAGCTTTCTTT. V is TRBV19 and J is TRBJ1-1, with a weak D call TRBD1 (6 bases). CDR1 is LNHDA and CDR2 is SQIVND in the germline V gene (reference sequence). V lost 7 bases and J 2 bases, leaving 17 bases between the germline ends. The CDR3 contains 15 residues.

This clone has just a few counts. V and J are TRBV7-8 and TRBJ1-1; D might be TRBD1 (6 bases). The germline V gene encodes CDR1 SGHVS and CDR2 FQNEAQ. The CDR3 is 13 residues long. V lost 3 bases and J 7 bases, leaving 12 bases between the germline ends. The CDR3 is CASSFLTGFEAFF. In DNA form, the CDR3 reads TGTGCCAGCAGCTTCCTCACAGGGTTTGAAGCTTTCTTT.

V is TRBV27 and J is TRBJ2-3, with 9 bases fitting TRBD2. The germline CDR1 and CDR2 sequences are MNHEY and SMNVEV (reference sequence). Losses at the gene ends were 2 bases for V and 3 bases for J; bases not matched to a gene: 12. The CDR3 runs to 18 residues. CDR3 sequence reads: CASSLGPGRGGRTDTQYF. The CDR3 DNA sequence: TGTGCCAGCAGTTTAGGGCCCGGGCGGGGGGGCCGAACAGATACGCAGTATTTT.

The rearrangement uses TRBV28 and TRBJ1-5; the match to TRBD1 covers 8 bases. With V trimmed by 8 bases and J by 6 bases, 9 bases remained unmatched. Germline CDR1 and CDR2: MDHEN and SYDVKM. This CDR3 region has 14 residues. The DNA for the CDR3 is TGTGCCAGCTACGGACAGGGCCCCCGTCAGCCCCAGCATTTT. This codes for CASYGQGPRQPQHF.

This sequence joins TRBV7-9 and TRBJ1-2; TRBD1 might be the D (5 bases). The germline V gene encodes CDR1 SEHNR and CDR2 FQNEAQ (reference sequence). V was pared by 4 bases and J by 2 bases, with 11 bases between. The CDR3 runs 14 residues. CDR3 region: CASSSGFINYGYTF. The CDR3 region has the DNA TGTGCCAGCAGCTCAGGGTTTATCAACTATGGCTACACCTTC.

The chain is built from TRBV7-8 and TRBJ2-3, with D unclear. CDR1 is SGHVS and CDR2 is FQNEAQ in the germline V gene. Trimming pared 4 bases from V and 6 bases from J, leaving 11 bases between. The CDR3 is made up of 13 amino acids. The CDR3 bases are TGTGCCAGCAGCTGGCGTGAGGAGGATACGCAGTATTTT. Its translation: CASSWREEDTQYF.

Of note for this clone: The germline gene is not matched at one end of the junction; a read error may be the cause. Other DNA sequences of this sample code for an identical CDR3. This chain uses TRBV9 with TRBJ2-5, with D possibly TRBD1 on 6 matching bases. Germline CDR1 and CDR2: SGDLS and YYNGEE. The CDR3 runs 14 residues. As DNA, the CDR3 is TGCGCCAGCAGCGTCGGGACAACCCAAGAGACCCAGTACTTC. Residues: CASSVGTTQETQYF.

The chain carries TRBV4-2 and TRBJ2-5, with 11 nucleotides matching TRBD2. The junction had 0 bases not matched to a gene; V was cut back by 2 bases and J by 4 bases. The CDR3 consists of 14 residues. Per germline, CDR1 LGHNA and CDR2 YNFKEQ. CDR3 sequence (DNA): TGTGCCAGCAGCCAACTAGCGGGAGGAGAGACCCAGTACTTC. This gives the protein CASSQLAGGETQYF.

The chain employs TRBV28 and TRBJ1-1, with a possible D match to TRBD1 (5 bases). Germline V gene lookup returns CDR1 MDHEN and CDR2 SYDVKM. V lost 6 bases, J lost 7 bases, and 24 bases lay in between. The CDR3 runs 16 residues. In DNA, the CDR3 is TGTGCCAGCAGGGCTCCCCGGGACTCCCCGCGGGGTGAAGCTTTCTTT. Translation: CASRAPRDSPRGEAFF.

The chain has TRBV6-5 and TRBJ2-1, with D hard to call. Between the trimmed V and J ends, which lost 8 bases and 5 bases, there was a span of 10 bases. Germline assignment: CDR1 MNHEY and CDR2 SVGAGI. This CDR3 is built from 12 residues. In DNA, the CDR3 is TGTGCCAGCGGCGGCAACCACAATGAGCAGTTCTTC. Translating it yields CASGGNHNEQFF.

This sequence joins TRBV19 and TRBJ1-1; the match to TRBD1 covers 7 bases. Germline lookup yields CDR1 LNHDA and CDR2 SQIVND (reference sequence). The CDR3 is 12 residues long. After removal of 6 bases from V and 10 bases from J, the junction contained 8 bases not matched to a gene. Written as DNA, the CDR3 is TGTGCCAGTAGGGCAACAGGGGTTGGAGCTTTCTTT. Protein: CASRATGVGAFF.